This T cell receptor beta chain comes out of a study of T cell changes during pregnancy in multiple sclerosis. Notes on this clone: Its ends do not fully match the called genes, so a read error is possible.

Sequencing was performed with immunoSEQ multiplex PCR; in TCRdb, only in-frame clones are kept and a portion is missing. This sample has roughly 60,000 clones, with around 90% found just once. Germline V gene sequence: CDR1 LNHDA, CDR2 SQIVND (reference sequence). The CDR3 runs 15 residues. This specimen consisted of peripheral blood, obtained in the second trimester of pregnancy. The receptor was derived from a female donor with multiple sclerosis, enrolled in a pregnancy study. This chain uses TRBV19 with TRBJ1-5, with D possibly TRBD1 on 6 matching bases. The CDR3, as DNA: TGTGTCAGTAGTAACCCCGGGACACCGGATCAGCCCCAGCATTTT. It is translated as CVSSNPGTPDQPQHF.